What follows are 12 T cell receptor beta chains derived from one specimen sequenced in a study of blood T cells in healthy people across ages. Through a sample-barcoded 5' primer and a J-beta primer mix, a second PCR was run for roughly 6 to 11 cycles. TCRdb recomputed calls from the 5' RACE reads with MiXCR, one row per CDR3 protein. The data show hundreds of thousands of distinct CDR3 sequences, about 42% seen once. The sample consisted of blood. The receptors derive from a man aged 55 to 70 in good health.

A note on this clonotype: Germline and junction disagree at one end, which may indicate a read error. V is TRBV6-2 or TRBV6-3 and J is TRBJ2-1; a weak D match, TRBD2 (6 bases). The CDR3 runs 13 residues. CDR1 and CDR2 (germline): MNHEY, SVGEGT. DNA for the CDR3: TGTGCCAGCAGTGACGGGGGAATCAATGAGCAGTTTTTC. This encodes CASSDGGINEQFF.

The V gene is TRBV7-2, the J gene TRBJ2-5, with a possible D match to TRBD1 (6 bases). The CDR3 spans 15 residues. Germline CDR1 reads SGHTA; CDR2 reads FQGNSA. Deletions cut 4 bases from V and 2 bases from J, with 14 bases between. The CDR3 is CASSSGAPLQETQYF. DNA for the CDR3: TGTGCCAGCAGCTCAGGGGCGCCCCTTCAAGAGACCCAGTACTTC.

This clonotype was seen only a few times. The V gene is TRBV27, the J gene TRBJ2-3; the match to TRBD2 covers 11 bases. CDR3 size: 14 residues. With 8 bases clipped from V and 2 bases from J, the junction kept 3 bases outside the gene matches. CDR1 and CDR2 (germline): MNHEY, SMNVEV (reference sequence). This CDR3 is CASWGLAATDTQYF. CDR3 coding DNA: TGTGCCAGCTGGGGACTAGCGGCCACAGATACGCAGTATTTT.

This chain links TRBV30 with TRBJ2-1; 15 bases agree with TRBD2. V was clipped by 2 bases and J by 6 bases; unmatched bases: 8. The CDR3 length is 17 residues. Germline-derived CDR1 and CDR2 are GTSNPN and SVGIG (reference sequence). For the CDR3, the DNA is TGTGCCTGGAGTAAATTCGGACTAGCGGGGGGGCCCAATGAGCAGTTCTTC. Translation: CAWSKFGLAGGPNEQFF.

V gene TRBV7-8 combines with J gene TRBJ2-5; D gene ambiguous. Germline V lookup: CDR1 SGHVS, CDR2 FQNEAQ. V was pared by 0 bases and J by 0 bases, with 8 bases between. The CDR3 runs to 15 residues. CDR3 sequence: CASSLARPHQETQYF. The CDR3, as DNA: TGTGCCAGCAGCTTAGCCCGGCCCCACCAAGAGACCCAGTACTTC.

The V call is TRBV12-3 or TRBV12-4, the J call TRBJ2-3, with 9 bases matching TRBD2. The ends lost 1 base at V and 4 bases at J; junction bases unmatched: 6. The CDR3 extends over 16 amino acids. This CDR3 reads CASSLGGLAFADTQYF. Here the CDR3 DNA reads TGTGCCAGCAGTTTAGGGGGACTAGCATTTGCAGATACGCAGTATTTT.

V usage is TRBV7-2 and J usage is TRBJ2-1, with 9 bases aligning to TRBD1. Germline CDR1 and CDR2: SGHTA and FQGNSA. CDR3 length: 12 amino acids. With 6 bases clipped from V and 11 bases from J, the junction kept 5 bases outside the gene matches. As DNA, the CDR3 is TGTGCCAGCAGATTACAGGGGGCTCAGCAGTTCTTC. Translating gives CASRLQGAQQFF.

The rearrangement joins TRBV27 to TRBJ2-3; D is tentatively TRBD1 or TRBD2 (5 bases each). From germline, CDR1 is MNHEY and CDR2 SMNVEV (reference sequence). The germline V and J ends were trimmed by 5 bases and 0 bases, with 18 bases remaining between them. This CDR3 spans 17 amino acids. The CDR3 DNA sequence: TGTGCCAGCAGTCGGGACCCCCGGGTCTCTAGCACAGATACGCAGTATTTT. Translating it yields CASSRDPRVSSTDTQYF.

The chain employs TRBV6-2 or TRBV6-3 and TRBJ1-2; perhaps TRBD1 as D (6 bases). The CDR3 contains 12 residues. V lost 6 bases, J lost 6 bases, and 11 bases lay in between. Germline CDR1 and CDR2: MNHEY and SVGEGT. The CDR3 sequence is CASRLGAHGYTF. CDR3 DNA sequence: TGTGCCAGCAGATTGGGGGCGCATGGCTACACCTTC.

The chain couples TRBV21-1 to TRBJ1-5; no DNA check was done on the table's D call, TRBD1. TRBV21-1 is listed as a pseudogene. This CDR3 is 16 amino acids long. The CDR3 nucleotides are TGTGCCAGCAGCAAAGCGCAGACAGGGGTTTATCAGCCCCAGCATTTT. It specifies CASSKAQTGVYQPQHF.

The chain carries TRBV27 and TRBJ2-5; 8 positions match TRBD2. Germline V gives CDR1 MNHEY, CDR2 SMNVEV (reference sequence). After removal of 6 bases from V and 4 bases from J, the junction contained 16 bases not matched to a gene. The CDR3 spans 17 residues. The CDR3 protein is CASSLLGSGGVSETQYF. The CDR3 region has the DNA TGTGCCAGCAGCCTTTTGGGAAGCGGGGGAGTATCAGAGACCCAGTACTTC.

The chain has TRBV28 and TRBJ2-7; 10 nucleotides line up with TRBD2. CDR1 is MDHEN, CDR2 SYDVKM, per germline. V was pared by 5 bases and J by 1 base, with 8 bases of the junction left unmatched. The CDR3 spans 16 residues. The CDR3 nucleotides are TGTGCCAGCAGTCCCCTATTAGCGGGGGGATCCTACGAGCAGTACTTC. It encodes CASSPLLAGGSYEQYF.